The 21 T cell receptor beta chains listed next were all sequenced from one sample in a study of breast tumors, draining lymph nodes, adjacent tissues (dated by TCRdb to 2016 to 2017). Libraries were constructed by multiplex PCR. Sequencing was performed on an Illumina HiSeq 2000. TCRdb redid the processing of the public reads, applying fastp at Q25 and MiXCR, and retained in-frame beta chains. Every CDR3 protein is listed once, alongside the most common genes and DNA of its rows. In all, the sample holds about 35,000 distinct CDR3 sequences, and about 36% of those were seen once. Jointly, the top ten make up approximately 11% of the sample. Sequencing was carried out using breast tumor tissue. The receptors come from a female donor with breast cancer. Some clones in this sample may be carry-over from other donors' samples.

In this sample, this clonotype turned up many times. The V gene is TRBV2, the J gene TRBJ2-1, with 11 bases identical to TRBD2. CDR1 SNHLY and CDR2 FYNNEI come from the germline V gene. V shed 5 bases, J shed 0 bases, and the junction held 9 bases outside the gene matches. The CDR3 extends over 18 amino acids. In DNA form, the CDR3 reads TGTGCCAGCAGTTCAAGGACTAGCGGGTTTTACTCCTACAATGAGCAGTTCTTC. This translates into CASSSRTSGFYSYNEQFF.

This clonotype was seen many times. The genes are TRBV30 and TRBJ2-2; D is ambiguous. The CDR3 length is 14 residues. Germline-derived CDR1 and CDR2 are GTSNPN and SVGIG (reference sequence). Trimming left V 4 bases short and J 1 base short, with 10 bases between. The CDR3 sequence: CAWMGVMNTGELFF. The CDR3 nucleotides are TGTGCCTGGATGGGCGTCATGAACACCGGGGAGCTGTTTTTT.

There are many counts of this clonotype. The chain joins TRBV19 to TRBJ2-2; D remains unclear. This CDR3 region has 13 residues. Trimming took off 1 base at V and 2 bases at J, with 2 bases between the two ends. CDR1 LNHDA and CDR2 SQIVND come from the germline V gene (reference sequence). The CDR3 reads CASSIANTGELFF. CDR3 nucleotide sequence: TGTGCCAGTAGTATAGCAAACACCGGGGAGCTGTTTTTT. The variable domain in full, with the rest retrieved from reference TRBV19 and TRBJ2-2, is DGGITQSPKYLFRKEGQNVTLSCEQNLNHDAMYWYRQDPGQGLRLIYYSQIVNDFQKGDIAEGYSVSREKKESFPLTVTSAQKNPTAFYLCASSIANTGELFFGEGSRLTVL.

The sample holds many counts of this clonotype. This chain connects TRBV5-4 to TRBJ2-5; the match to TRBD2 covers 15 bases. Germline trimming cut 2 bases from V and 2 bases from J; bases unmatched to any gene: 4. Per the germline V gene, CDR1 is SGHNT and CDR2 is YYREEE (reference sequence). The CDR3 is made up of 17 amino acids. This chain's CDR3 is CASSFGLAGGSQETQYF. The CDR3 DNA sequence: TGTGCCAGCAGCTTCGGACTAGCGGGAGGGTCGCAAGAGACCCAGTACTTC.

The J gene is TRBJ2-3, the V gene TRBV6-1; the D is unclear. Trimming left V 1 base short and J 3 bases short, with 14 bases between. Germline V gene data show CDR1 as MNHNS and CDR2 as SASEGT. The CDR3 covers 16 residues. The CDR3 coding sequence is TGTGCCAGCAGTGAAGGGCGCAGAAGTAGAACAGATACGCAGTATTTT. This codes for CASSEGRRSRTDTQYF.

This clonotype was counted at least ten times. CDR3 region: CASSSTGQGYTF. The CDR3 nucleotides are TGTGCCAGCAGCTCCACAGGGCAGGGCTACACCTTC. This chain uses TRBV12-3 or TRBV12-4 with TRBJ1-2, with D perhaps matching TRBD1 (6 bases). The V and J ends lost 6 bases and 8 bases respectively, with 13 bases between them. The CDR3 has 12 residues.

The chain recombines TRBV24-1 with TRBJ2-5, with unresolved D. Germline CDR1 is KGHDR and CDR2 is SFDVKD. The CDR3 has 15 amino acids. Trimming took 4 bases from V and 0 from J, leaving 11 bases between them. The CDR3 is CATSDPGRNQETQYF. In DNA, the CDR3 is TGTGCCACCAGTGACCCCGGACGGAACCAAGAGACCCAGTACTTC.

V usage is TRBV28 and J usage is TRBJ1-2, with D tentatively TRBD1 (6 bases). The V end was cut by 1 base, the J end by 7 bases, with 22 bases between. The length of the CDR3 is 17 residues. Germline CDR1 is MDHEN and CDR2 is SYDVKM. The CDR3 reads CASSLFHGGQGIRGYTF. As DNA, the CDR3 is TGTGCCAGCAGTTTATTTCATGGGGGGCAAGGGATACGTGGCTACACCTTC.

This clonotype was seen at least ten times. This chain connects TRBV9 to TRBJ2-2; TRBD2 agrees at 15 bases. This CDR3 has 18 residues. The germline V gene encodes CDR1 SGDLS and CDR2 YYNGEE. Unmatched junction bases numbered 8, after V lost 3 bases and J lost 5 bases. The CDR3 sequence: CASSAPGLAGGGTGELFF. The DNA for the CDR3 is TGTGCCAGCAGCGCTCCGGGACTAGCGGGAGGTGGTACCGGGGAGCTGTTTTTT. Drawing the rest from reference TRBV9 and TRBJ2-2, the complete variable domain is DSGVTQTPKHLITATGQRVTLRCSPRSGDLSVYWYQQSLDQGLQFLIQYYNGEERAKGNILERFSAQQFPDLHSELNLSSLELGDSALYFCASSAPGLAGGGTGELFFGEGSRLTVL.

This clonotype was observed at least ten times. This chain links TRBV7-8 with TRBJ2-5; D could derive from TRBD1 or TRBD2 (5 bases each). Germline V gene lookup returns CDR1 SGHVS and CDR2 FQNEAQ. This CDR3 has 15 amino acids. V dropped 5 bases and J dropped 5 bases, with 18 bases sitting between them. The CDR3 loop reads CASSLGAGNSETQYF. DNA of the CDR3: TGTGCCAGCAGCCTCGGGGCAGGGAATTCGGAGACCCAGTACTTC.

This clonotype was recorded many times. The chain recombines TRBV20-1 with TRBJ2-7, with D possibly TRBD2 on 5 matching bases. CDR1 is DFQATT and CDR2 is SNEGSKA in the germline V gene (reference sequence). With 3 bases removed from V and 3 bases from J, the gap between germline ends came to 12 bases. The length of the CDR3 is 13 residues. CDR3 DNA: TGCAGTGCTAGCGGGAATAAGGACTACGAGCAGTACTTC. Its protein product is CSASGNKDYEQYF.

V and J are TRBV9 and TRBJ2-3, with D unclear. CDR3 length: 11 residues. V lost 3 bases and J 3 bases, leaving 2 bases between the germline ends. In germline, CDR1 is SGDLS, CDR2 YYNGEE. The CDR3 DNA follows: TGTGCCAGCAGCGCTACAGATACGCAGTATTTT. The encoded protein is CASSATDTQYF.

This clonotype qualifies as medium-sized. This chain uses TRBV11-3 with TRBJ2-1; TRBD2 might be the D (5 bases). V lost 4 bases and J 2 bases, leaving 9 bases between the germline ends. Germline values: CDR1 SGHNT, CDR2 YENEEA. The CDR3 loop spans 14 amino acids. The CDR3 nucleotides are TGTGCCAGCAGCTCGAAGCGGACCTACAATGAGCAGTTCTTC. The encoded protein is CASSSKRTYNEQFF.

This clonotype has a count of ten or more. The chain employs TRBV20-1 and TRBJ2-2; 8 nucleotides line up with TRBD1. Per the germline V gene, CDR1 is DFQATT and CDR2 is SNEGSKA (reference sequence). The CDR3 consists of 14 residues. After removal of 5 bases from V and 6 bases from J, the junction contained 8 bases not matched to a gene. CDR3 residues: CSAEDRVGAGELFF. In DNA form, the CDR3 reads TGCAGTGCTGAGGACAGGGTGGGTGCCGGGGAGCTGTTTTTT.

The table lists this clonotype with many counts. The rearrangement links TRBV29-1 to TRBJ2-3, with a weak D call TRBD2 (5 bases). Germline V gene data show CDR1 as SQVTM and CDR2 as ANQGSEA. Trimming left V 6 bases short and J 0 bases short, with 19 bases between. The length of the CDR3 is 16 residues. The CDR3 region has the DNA TGCAGCGTCGGTAAAACAAGCGGTACTAGCACAGATACGCAGTATTTT. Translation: CSVGKTSGTSTDTQYF.

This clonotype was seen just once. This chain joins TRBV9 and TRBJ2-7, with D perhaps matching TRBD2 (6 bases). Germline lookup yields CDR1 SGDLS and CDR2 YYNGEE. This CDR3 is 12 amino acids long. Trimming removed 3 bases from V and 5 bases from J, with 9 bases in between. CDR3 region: CASSGLDDEQYF. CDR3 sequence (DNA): TGTGCCAGCAGCGGACTAGATGACGAGCAGTACTTC.

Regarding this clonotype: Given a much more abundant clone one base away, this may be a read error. The CDR3 here is CASSTPGGGSYEQYF. CDR3 bases: TGTGCCAGCAGTACCCCGGGGGGAGGGTCCTACGAGCAGTACTTC. The V call is TRBV6-5, the J call TRBJ2-7, with TRBD2 matching 7 bases. This CDR3 has 15 residues. Trimming cost V 5 bases and J 1 base; bases outside gene matches: 8. The germline CDR1 and CDR2 sequences are MNHEY and SVGAGI.

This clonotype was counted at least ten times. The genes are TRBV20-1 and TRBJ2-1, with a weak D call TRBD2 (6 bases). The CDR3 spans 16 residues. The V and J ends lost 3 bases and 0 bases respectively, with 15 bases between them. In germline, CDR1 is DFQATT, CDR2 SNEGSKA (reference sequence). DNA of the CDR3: TGCAGTGCTAGGTGGGGGACTTCGAGCTCCTACAATGAGCAGTTCTTC. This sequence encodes CSARWGTSSSYNEQFF.

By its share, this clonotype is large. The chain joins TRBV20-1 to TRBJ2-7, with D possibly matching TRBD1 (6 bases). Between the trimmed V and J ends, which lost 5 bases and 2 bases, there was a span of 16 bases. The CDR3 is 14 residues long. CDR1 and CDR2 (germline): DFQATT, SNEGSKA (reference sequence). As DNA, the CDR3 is TGCAGTGCTTTCGCCGGGACATCGGCCTACGAGCAGTACTTC. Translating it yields CSAFAGTSAYEQYF.

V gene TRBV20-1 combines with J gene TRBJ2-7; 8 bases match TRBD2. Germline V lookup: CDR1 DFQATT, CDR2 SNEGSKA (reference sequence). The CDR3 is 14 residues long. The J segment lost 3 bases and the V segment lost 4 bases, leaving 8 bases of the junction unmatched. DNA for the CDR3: TGCAGTGCTACCAGAGCGGGAGAGGACTACGAGCAGTACTTC. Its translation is CSATRAGEDYEQYF.

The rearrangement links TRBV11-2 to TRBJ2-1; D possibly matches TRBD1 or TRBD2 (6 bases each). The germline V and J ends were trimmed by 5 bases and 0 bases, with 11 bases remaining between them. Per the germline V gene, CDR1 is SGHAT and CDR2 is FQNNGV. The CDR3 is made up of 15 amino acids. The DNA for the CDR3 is TGTGCCAGCAGCGAGGGGGGCAGCTCCTACAATGAGCAGTTCTTC. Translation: CASSEGGSSYNEQFF.